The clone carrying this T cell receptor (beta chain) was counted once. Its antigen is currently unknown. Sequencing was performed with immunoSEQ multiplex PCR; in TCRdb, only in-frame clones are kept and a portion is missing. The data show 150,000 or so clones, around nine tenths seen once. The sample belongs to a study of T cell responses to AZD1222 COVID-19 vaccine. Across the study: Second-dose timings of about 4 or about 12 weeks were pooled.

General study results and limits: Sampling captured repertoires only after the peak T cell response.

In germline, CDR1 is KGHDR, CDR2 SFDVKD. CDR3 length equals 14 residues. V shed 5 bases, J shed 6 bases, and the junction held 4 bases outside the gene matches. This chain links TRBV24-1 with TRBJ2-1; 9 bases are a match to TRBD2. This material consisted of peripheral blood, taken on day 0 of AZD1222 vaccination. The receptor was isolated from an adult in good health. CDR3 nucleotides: TGTGCCACCAGTGGCCTAGCGGGGTCCAATGAGCAGTTCTTC. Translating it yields CATSGLAGSNEQFF.